There are a few counts of the clone carrying this T cell receptor beta chain. V was clipped by 2 bases and J by 7 bases; unmatched bases: 12. The CDR3 is made up of 16 amino acids. Germline V gene sequence: CDR1 SGDLS, CDR2 YYNGEE. This entry is derived from a study of blood T cell repertoires in COVID-19. Study overall: Specimens from acute and convalescent COVID-19 originated in the United States, Italy and Spain.

Seattle enrolled patients during active infection and tracked them longitudinally. Some clones are missing from TCRdb's copy, which holds only in-frame ones; the method was immunoSEQ multiplex PCR. The table has 300,000 to 400,000 clones, approximately 88% seen once. Sequencing was carried out using peripheral blood. The TCR originated in a man aged 30 to 45 with COVID-19, enrolled during active disease. The chain employs TRBV9 and TRBJ2-1; TRBD1 matches at 7 bases. The CDR3 sequence: CASSVLSQGSGNEQFF. The CDR3 bases are TGTGCCAGCAGCGTTTTGTCACAGGGGTCGGGGAATGAGCAGTTCTTC.